Below, one T cell receptor (beta chain) is given with its context. These data belong to a study of blood T cell repertoires in COVID-19. On the study more broadly: Collection of acute and convalescent COVID-19 samples took place in the United States, Italy and Spain. The analysed material was cDNA or gDNA that came from T cells, B-cell-depleted T cells, or PBMCs.

V lost 1 base and J lost 5; bases outside the gene matches: 10. The CDR3 contains 17 residues. Germline V gene data show CDR1 as SGHNT and CDR2 as YYREEE (reference sequence). Generated by immunoSEQ multiplex PCR, the TCRdb table keeps only in-frame clones and is missing some. The repertoire holds 150,000 to 200,000 clones, with around 88% as singletons. Sequenced: peripheral blood. This chain connects TRBV5-4 to TRBJ2-5; 11 nucleotides agree with TRBD2. The sequence came from a woman in her twenties or thirties with acute or convalescent COVID-19. CDR3 amino acids: CASSLSLAGGRDETQYF. The CDR3 DNA follows: TGTGCCAGCAGCTTGTCGCTAGCGGGAGGTAGGGATGAGACCCAGTACTTC.